Listed below are T cell receptor beta chains from one sample, sequenced in a study of blood T cell repertoires in COVID-19. The repertoire was sequenced with immunoSEQ multiplex PCR; TCRdb's copy has only in-frame clones and lacks some. This sample has some 200,000 clones, with around 87% found just once. The source material was peripheral blood. The receptors originated from a man in his forties with active or convalescent COVID-19. The CDR3 runs from the conserved cysteine through the conserved F or W. The D gene is left open where the match is weak. The size of a clone is reported for some rows only, either as once, few or many, or as a class for expanded clones.

cdr3_aa: CASSADRLYGYTF; cdr3_nt: TGTGCCAGCAGTGCGGACAGATTGTATGGCTACACCTTC; j_call: TRBJ1-2; clone_size: .; d_call: .; v_call: TRBV6-2/TRBV6-3
cdr3_aa: CARRRGEGQAAGGYTF; cdr3_nt: TGCGCCCGCCGCCGGGGGGAGGGACAGGCGGCGGGTGGCTACACCTTC; j_call: TRBJ1-2; clone_size: .; d_call: TRBD1; v_call: TRBV4-1
cdr3_aa: CAGQSGRGTDTQYF; cdr3_nt: TGTGCCGGACAGTCCGGTCGAGGCACAGATACGCAGTATTTT; j_call: TRBJ2-3; clone_size: .; d_call: .; v_call: TRBV2
cdr3_aa: CASSQDEARGGEAFF; cdr3_nt: TGTGCCAGCAGCCAAGATGAGGCCCGCGGAGGTGAAGCTTTCTTT; j_call: TRBJ1-1; clone_size: once; d_call: .; v_call: TRBV14
cdr3_aa: CASSDLPGAGGYTF; cdr3_nt: TGCGCCAGCAGTGACCTACCAGGGGCGGGCGGCTACACCTTC; j_call: TRBJ1-2; clone_size: .; d_call: .; v_call: TRBV10-2
cdr3_aa: CASSQNRGQNSPLHF; cdr3_nt: TGTGCCAGCAGCCAGAACAGGGGGCAAAATTCACCCCTCCACTTT; j_call: TRBJ1-6; clone_size: .; d_call: TRBD1; v_call: TRBV14
cdr3_aa: CASSLPQGNTGELFF; cdr3_nt: TGCGCCAGCAGCTTGCCGCAGGGGAACACCGGGGAGCTGTTTTTT; j_call: TRBJ2-2; clone_size: .; d_call: .; v_call: TRBV5-1
cdr3_aa: CASKSFGTGNAYNSPLHF; cdr3_nt: TGTGCCAGTAAGAGCTTCGGGACAGGGAACGCCTATAATTCACCCCTCCACTTT; j_call: TRBJ1-6; clone_size: .; d_call: TRBD1; v_call: TRBV19
cdr3_aa: CASSRADEQFF; cdr3_nt: TGTGCCAGCAGCCGAGCTGATGAGCAGTTCTTC; j_call: TRBJ2-1; clone_size: .; d_call: .; v_call: TRBV16
cdr3_aa: CASSELAGQQETQYF; cdr3_nt: TGCGCCAGCAGCGAACTAGCGGGGCAACAAGAGACCCAGTACTTC; j_call: TRBJ2-5; clone_size: .; d_call: TRBD2; v_call: TRBV10-1
cdr3_aa: CASTPRAPGTYEQYF; cdr3_nt: TGTGCCAGCACCCCGAGGGCACCTGGGACCTACGAGCAGTACTTC; j_call: TRBJ2-7; clone_size: .; d_call: .; v_call: TRBV2
cdr3_aa: CASSLRLAASTDTQYF; cdr3_nt: TGTGCCAGCAGCTTAAGACTAGCAGCTAGCACAGATACGCAGTATTTT; j_call: TRBJ2-3; clone_size: .; d_call: TRBD2; v_call: TRBV7-8
cdr3_aa: CASRGRGSYNSPLHF; cdr3_nt: TGTGCCAGCAGGGGAAGGGGATCCTATAATTCACCCCTCCACTTT; j_call: TRBJ1-6; clone_size: few; d_call: .; v_call: TRBV6-5
cdr3_aa: CASSSGGLNTEAFF; cdr3_nt: TGTGCCAGCAGTTCCGGAGGTCTGAACACTGAAGCTTTCTTT; j_call: TRBJ1-1; clone_size: few; d_call: .; v_call: TRBV6-5
cdr3_aa: CATSREGGTEAFF; cdr3_nt: TGTGCCACCAGCAGAGAAGGGGGCACTGAAGCTTTCTTT; j_call: TRBJ1-1; clone_size: .; d_call: .; v_call: TRBV15
cdr3_aa: CASSQLQGSPNYGYTF; cdr3_nt: TGTGCCAGCAGCCAACTACAGGGTTCCCCTAACTATGGCTACACCTTC; j_call: TRBJ1-2; clone_size: .; d_call: .; v_call: TRBV11-2
cdr3_aa: CASSLSSGEQFF; cdr3_nt: TGTGCCAGCAGCTTATCTTCGGGTGAGCAGTTCTTC; j_call: TRBJ2-1; clone_size: .; d_call: .; v_call: TRBV7-9
cdr3_aa: CATSIKRGGTEAFF; cdr3_nt: TGTGCCACCAGCATTAAGAGGGGGGGCACTGAAGCTTTCTTT; j_call: TRBJ1-1; clone_size: .; d_call: .; v_call: TRBV15
cdr3_aa: CASSQDERLAYEQYF; cdr3_nt: TGCGCCAGCAGCCAAGACGAAAGGCTAGCCTACGAGCAGTACTTC; j_call: TRBJ2-7; clone_size: .; d_call: .; v_call: TRBV4-1
cdr3_aa: CASSEYKGADYEQYF; cdr3_nt: TGTGCCAGCAGTGAATATAAGGGGGCGGACTACGAGCAGTACTTC; j_call: TRBJ2-7; clone_size: .; d_call: TRBD1; v_call: TRBV25-1
cdr3_aa: CASSFRRGGLQETQYF; cdr3_nt: TGTGCCAGCAGTTTCAGGCGGGGGGGTCTCCAAGAGACCCAGTACTTC; j_call: TRBJ2-5; clone_size: .; d_call: TRBD2; v_call: TRBV27
cdr3_aa: CAWSPTGHEYTEAFF; cdr3_nt: TGTGCCTGGAGTCCGACAGGCCATGAGTACACTGAAGCTTTCTTT; j_call: TRBJ1-1; clone_size: few; d_call: .; v_call: TRBV30
cdr3_aa: CASSPDGSGEQYF; cdr3_nt: TGCGCCAGCAGCCCCGACGGGTCTGGGGAGCAGTACTTC; j_call: TRBJ2-7; clone_size: once; d_call: .; v_call: TRBV5-1
cdr3_aa: CASSVQEYTGELFF; cdr3_nt: TGTGCCAGCAGTGTACAGGAGTACACCGGGGAGCTGTTTTTT; j_call: TRBJ2-2; clone_size: .; d_call: .; v_call: TRBV6-4
cdr3_aa: CASSSGQGGEKLFF; cdr3_nt: TGTGCCAGCAGTTCCGGACAGGGTGGGGAAAAACTGTTTTTT; j_call: TRBJ1-4; clone_size: .; d_call: TRBD1; v_call: TRBV28
cdr3_aa: CASSLSRGSSNYGYTF; cdr3_nt: TGCGCCAGCAGCTTGAGCAGGGGCTCCTCTAACTATGGCTACACCTTC; j_call: TRBJ1-2; clone_size: .; d_call: .; v_call: TRBV5-1
cdr3_aa: CASSLGDRSKYNEQFF; cdr3_nt: TGTGCCAGCAGCTTGGGCGACAGAAGCAAGTACAATGAGCAGTTCTTC; j_call: TRBJ2-1; clone_size: .; d_call: .; v_call: TRBV5-4
cdr3_aa: CATSGYREGAEQYF; cdr3_nt: TGTGCCACCAGCGGATACAGGGAGGGAGCCGAGCAGTACTTC; j_call: TRBJ2-7; clone_size: .; d_call: .; v_call: TRBV15
cdr3_aa: CASSPSDRDNEKLFF; cdr3_nt: TGTGCCAGCAGCCCATCAGACAGGGATAATGAAAAACTGTTTTTT; j_call: TRBJ1-4; clone_size: .; d_call: TRBD1; v_call: TRBV11-3